This TCR beta chain was sequenced for a study of breast tumors, draining lymph nodes, adjacent tissues. TCRdb called the multiplex PCR reads again in MiXCR, with one record for every CDR3 protein. Seen here are 120,000 to 150,000 distinct CDR3 sequences, over 25% observed once, and the top ten hold under 2.5%. Axillary draining lymph nodes of breast cancer patients supplied the node samples. This clonotype was counted at least ten times. Its antigen remains unknown. Study-wide results and caveats: Luminal-like breast cancer showed significantly greater tumor-nontumor repertoire similarity than basal-like breast cancer did. Tumor TCR diversity was below lymph nodes but above nontumor tissue.

Germline CDR1 reads MNHNS; CDR2 reads SASEGT. V dropped 8 bases and J dropped 1; count of bases not matched to a gene: 4. The length of the CDR3 is 13 residues. The specimen sequenced was axillary lymph node tissue. J is TRBJ2-5 and V is TRBV6-1; 7 nucleotides agree with TRBD2. The receptor was derived from a female donor with breast cancer. Some clones in this sample may be carry-over from other donors' samples. The CDR3 DNA sequence: TGTGCCAGCGGGGGGGGACCCCAAGAGACCCAGTACTTC. Its translation: CASGGGPQETQYF.